This T cell receptor beta chain was identified during a study of T cells in Graves' hyperthyroidism and ophthalmopathy. It was RNA transcripts that yielded the amplified TCR beta CDR3 regions. A first-round RT-PCR of the TCR CDR3 used the HTBI primer set. TCRdb re-called the multiplex PCR reads through MiXCR, storing one row per CDR3 protein. The sample includes some 740,000 distinct CDR3 sequences, about 14% of them seen just once. The CDR3 length is 15 residues. Germline V gene data show CDR1 as MNHEY and CDR2 as SMNVEV (reference sequence). Trimming took off 7 bases at V and 5 bases at J, with 17 bases between the two ends. This clonotype was seen a handful of times. The study enrolled patients aged 18 to 65 with newly diagnosed hyperthyroidism of under 2 months' duration.

This chain connects TRBV27 to TRBJ1-4; possible D gene TRBD1, 6 bases. This TCR was recovered from a woman aged 18-29 years with Graves' hyperthyroidism. Sequencing was performed on blood. The chain's CDR3 is CASTRTGKGNEKLFF. The CDR3 DNA follows: TGTGCCAGCACAAGAACAGGGAAGGGAAATGAAAAACTGTTTTTT. Full variable domain (outside the CDR3, taken from reference TRBV27 and TRBJ1-4): EAQVTQNPRYLITVTGKKLTVTCSQNMNHEYMSWYRQDPGLGLRQIYYSMNVEVTDKGDVPEGYKVSRKEKRNFPLILESPSPNQTSLYFCASTRTGKGNEKLFFGSGTQLSVL.